This record looks at one TCR beta chain sequence and its context. Repertoires were generated with immunoSEQ multiplex PCR, while TCRdb's copy carries only in-frame clones and drops some. The sample shows roughly 1,800,000 clones, about 95% of them seen only once. The entry originates in a study of shared clonotypes between healthy human individuals. CD45RO-negative CD8 cells positively selected for CCR7 made up the naive population, which excluded terminally differentiated effector memory CD45RA+ cells. V was cut by 1 base and J by 6 bases, with 13 bases left in between. Germline lookup yields CDR1 GTSNPN and CDR2 SVGIG (reference sequence). The CDR3 runs 15 residues.

The chain employs TRBV30 and TRBJ1-6, with unresolved D. The clonotype was recovered from a man aged 18 to 29 in good health. The material sequenced was naive CD8+ T cells sorted from blood. In nucleotides, the CDR3 is TGTGCCTGGAGTGGAATCGGGGAAGCTAATTCACCCCTCCACTTT. Its protein product is CAWSGIGEANSPLHF.